This TCR beta chain stems from a study of identical twins. Study-wide findings and caveats: Less excess twin sharing appeared in beta out-of-frame sequences. Researchers caution that invariant MAIT and iNKT cells could partly confound zero-insertion analyses. Within cord blood, abundant beta clonotypes carried fewer insertions, but memory repertoires showed no such trend.

Points on this clonotype: Antigen: not known.

TCRdb processed the 5' RACE reads anew with MiXCR; each CDR3 protein has one entry. The table lists about 720,000 distinct CDR3 sequences, 15% to 20% of them singletons. This sample also belongs to another study, concerning T cells expressing NK-cell markers. As reported in that work: Just one sequenced donor of eight was HCMV-seronegative, while seven were seropositive.

This sequence was found in a young woman in good health. The sample taken for sequencing was PBMCs.

The CDR3 DNA reads TGTGCCAGCAGGTGGACTAGCGGGAGAGTCGCAGATACGCAGTATTTT. Its protein is CASRWTSGRVADTQYF. The V and J genes are TRBV28 and TRBJ2-3; 13 nucleotides match TRBD2. J was trimmed by 4 bases and V by 6 bases; bases with no gene match: 7. The CDR3 extends over 16 amino acids. The germline V gene encodes CDR1 MDHEN and CDR2 SYDVKM.